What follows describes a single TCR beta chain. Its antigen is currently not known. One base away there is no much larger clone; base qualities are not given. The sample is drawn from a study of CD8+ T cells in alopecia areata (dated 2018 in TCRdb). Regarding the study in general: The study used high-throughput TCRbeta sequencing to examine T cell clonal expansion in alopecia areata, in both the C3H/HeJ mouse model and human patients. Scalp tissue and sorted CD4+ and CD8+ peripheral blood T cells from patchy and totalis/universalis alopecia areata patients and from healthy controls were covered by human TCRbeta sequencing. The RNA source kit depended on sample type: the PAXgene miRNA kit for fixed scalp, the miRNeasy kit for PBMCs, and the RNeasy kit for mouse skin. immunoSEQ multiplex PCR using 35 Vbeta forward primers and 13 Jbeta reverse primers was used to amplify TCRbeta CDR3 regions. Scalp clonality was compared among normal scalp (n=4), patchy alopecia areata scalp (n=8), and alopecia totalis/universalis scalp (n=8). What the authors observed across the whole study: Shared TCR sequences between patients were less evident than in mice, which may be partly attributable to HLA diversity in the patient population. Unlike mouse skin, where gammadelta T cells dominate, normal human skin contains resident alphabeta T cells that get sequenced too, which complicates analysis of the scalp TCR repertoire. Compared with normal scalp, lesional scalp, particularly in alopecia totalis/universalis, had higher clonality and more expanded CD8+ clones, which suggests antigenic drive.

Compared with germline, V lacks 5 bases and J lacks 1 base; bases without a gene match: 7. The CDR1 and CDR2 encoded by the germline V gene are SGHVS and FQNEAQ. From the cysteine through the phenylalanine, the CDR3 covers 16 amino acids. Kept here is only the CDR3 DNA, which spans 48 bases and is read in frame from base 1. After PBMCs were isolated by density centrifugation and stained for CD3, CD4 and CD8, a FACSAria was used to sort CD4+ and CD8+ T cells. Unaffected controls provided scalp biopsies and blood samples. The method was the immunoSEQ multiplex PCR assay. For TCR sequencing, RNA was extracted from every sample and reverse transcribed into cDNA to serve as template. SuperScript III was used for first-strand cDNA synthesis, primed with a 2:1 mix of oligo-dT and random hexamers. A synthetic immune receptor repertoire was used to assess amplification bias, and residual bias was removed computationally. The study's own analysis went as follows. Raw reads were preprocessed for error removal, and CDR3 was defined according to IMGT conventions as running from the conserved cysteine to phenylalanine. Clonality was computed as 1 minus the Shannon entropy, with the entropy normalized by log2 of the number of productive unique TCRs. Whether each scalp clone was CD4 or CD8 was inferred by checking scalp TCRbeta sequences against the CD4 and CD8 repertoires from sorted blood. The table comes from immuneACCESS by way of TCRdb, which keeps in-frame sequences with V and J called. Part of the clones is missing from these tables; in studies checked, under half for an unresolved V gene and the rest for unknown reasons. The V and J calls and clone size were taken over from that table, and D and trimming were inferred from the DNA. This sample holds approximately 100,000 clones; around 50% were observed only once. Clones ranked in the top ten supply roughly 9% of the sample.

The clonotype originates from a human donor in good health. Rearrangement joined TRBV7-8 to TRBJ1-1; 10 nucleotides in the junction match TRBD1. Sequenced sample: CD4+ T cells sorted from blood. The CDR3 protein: CASSLRDRGSNTEAFF. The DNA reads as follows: TGTGCCAGCAGCCTGAGGGACAGGGGCTCGAACACTGAAGCTTTCTTT.